The clone carrying this TCR beta chain has just a few counts. The sample is drawn from a study of CD8+ T cells in alopecia areata. Sequencing relied on a cDNA template that was reverse transcribed from extracted RNA. Profiling relied on immunoSEQ multiplex PCR, and the TCRdb table lists in-frame clones only, not all of them. The data hold 130,000 to 150,000 clones, with around 51% observed a single time. This TCR was sampled from a human donor with alopecia areata. The material was CD4+ T cells sorted from blood, obtained at week 0.

The DNA for the CDR3 is TGCAGCGTCAGGGGGGACCAAGAGACCCAGTACTTC. It codes for CSVRGDQETQYF. This rearrangement joins TRBV29-1 to TRBJ2-5; D possibly corresponds to TRBD1 (7 bases). From germline, CDR1 is SQVTM and CDR2 ANQGSEA. The CDR3 has 12 amino acids. V lost 6 bases, J lost 0 bases, and 8 bases lay in between.